This entry describes one T cell receptor (beta chain). CDR3 length equals 15 residues. The V gene end was trimmed by 3 bases and the J gene end by 5 bases; junction bases not matched to a gene: 7. Germline values: CDR1 MNHEY, CDR2 SMNVEV (reference sequence). The protocol was immunoSEQ multiplex PCR, while the TCRdb copy is restricted to in-frame clones and leaves out a portion. Here the sample spans about 130,000 clones, about 92% being singletons. These data belong to a study of control samples from healthy donors and cancer patients. The TCR was taken from a man aged 45 to 65 with head and neck cancer. V is TRBV27 and J is TRBJ1-5; 7 nucleotides agree with TRBD1. The sample taken for sequencing was PBMCs. The CDR3 sequence: CASSFNRDSYQPQHF. Here the CDR3 DNA reads TGTGCCAGCAGTTTCAATCGGGACAGCTATCAGCCCCAGCATTTT.